The clone carrying this T cell receptor beta chain was observed a few times. Its antigen remains unidentified. This sample is part of a study of cytomegalovirus exposure and HLA in healthy donors. General study results and limits: A later analysis showed TCR association rates differing by HLA locus, peaking at DRB1 and lowest at HLA-C. TCR beta chains numbering more than 150 were designated cytomegalovirus-associated.

Both 60 Vbeta primers and 13 Jbeta primers went into the PCR. Sequencing was performed with immunoSEQ multiplex PCR; in TCRdb, only in-frame clones are kept and a portion is missing. The sample contains roughly 160,000 clones, around three quarters of which appear only once. When sampled, the donors appeared nominally healthy, though they likely had unrecorded immune exposures. The receptor was derived from a woman between 45 and 60 years old in good health and CMV-seropositive. The specimen was PBMCs.

CDR3 sequence: CASSYPGTSGIEQFF. CDR3 DNA: TGTGCCAGCAGTTACCCTGGGACTAGCGGGATTGAGCAGTTCTTC. This rearrangement joins TRBV6-5 to TRBJ2-1, with 13 bases matching TRBD2. The CDR3 is made up of 15 amino acids. The V and J ends lost 2 bases and 9 bases, in that order; junction bases with no gene match: 4. Germline lookup yields CDR1 MNHEY and CDR2 SVGAGI.